This TCR beta chain emerged from a study of cytomegalovirus exposure and HLA in healthy donors. To note about this clone: Its antigen is not identified.

V was trimmed by 3 bases and J by 1 base, leaving 12 bases between them. The germline V gene encodes CDR1 SEHNR and CDR2 FQNEAQ (reference sequence). CDR3 size: 16 residues. The PCR employed 60 Vbeta primers together with 13 Jbeta primers. Here immunoSEQ multiplex PCR was the method, and the copy in TCRdb shows in-frame clones only, minus some. The table lists 98,000 or so clones, approximately 71% of them singletons. Study-wide points: Associated with cytomegalovirus, according to the listing, were around 170 TCR beta chains. Being productive about 87% or about 30% of the time was typical of most TCR beta V segments in an earlier analysis.

The TCR comes from a female donor in good health and CMV-seronegative. This chain uses TRBV7-9 with TRBJ2-2, with a tentative D call TRBD1 (5 bases). Material for sequencing was PBMCs. The chain's CDR3 is CASSFPQGWNTGELFF. In nucleotides, the CDR3 is TGTGCCAGCAGCTTCCCCCAGGGCTGGAACACCGGGGAGCTGTTTTTT.